A selection of T cell receptor beta chains follows, all from one sample in a study of tumor-infiltrating lymphocytes in primary liver carcinoma. MiXCR, applied by TCRdb to the multiplex PCR reads, yields one record per CDR3 protein. The table has almost 200,000 distinct CDR3 sequences, less than 70% seen once. The specimen was peripheral blood. These receptor sequences come from a woman aged 55-70 years with primary liver carcinoma and hepatitis B virus infection. CDR3s include the opening cysteine and the closing phenylalanine or tryptophan. D genes are given only for firm matches. Some rows mark clone size as missing; the rest say once, few, many or name a class of expanded clone.

d_call	j_call	v_call	clone_size	cdr3_nt	cdr3_aa
.	TRBJ2-7	TRBV10-1	many	TGCGCCAGCAGCGCTAATCTAGCGCGGGATTTCATCGAGCAGTACTTC	CASSANLARDFIEQYF
.	TRBJ1-5	TRBV6-5	.	TGTGATAGCAGTTACTCGATAGGGTCCCAGCCCCAGCATTTT	CDSSYSIGSQPQHF
.	TRBJ2-3	TRBV11-1	medium-sized	TGTGCCAGCAGCTTAGGGCAGAGCACAGATACGCAGTATTTT	CASSLGQSTDTQYF
TRBD1	TRBJ2-7	TRBV11-2	many	TGTGCCAGCAGCCCCCGACAGGGAACCTACGAGCAGTACTTC	CASSPRQGTYEQYF
TRBD2	TRBJ2-7	TRBV6-5	.	TGTACCAGGAAACGGGCTAGCGGGAGTCACGAGCAGTACTTC	CTRKRASGSHEQYF
TRBD2	TRBJ2-1	TRBV20-1	once	TGCAGTGCTAGAGATCGGGTTAGCGGGCGTCGCAATGAGCAGTTCTTC	CSARDRVSGRRNEQFF
TRBD2	TRBJ2-3	TRBV11-2	once	TGTGCCAGCAGCTCCCGGGGGGGGGAGACATATATGCAGTATTTT	CASSSRGGETYMQYF
TRBD2	TRBJ2-1	TRBV29-1	many	TGCAGCGTTGCGAAGAGGGGGACTAGCGGGAGCAATGAGCAGTTCTTC	CSVAKRGTSGSNEQFF
TRBD1	TRBJ2-7	TRBV29-1	many	TGCAGCGTCCGGGACAGGGAGAAGTACGCATCCTACGAGCAGTACTTC	CSVRDREKYASYEQYF
TRBD2	TRBJ2-1	TRBV7-9	once	TGTGCCAGCAGCTCCGGGACTAGCGGCTCCCCGTTCTTC	CASSSGTSGSPFF
TRBD2	TRBJ2-1	TRBV5-1	.	TGCGCCAGCAGCTTGGCCCCGACTAGCGGTGAGGTGGAGCAGTTCTTC	CASSLAPTSGEVEQFF
.	TRBJ2-3	TRBV29-1	.	TGCAGCGCTGTGAATAGGGTAATGGGCACATATACGCAGTATTTT	CSAVNRVMGTYTQYF
TRBD2	TRBJ2-7	TRBV6-6	many	TGTGCCAGCAGTTACCCCCTAGCGGGAGGGGTTCGAGGCGAGCAGTACTTC	CASSYPLAGGVRGEQYF
.	TRBJ2-1	TRBV5-1	.	TGCGCCAGCAGCTTGATCGGGGGAAGCAATGAGCTGTTCTTC	CASSLIGGSNELFF
.	TRBJ1-5	TRBV6-1	.	TGTGCCAGCACTCCCACCGGTAGAGATCAGTCCCAACATTTT	CASTPTGRDQSQHF
TRBD1	TRBJ2-7	TRBV29-1	many	TGCAGCGTGCGTACCGGGACAGGGGGGTACGAGCAGTACTTC	CSVRTGTGGYEQYF
.	TRBJ1-1	TRBV11-3	.	TGTGCCAGCAGCCCCGGATTGAGCACTGGAGCTTTCTTT	CASSPGLSTGAFF
.	TRBJ2-3	TRBV11-2	.	TGTGCCAGCAGCTTAGTGGGAGCCGAAGATACGCGGTATTTT	CASSLVGAEDTRYF
.	TRBJ2-1	TRBV11-2	.	TGTGCCAGCAGCTTAGGTGCAGAGTCCTACAATGAACAGATCTTC	CASSLGAESYNEQIF
.	TRBJ2-5	TRBV2	.	TGTGCCAGCAGTGCTCAGCGCCAAGAGACCCAGTACTTC	CASSAQRQETQYF
.	TRBJ2-1	TRBV29-1	many	TGCAGCGACAGGATTGATTACAATGAGCAGTTCTTC	CSDRIDYNEQFF
.	TRBJ1-1	TRBV5-4	.	TGTGTCAGCAGCCGAGGGTTTTCAGGAGGTACTGAAGCTTACTTT	CVSSRGFSGGTEAYF
.	TRBJ2-7	TRBV4-1	.	TGCGCCAGCAGCCAAACCGGGTACAAGCAATACTTC	CASSQTGYKQYF
.	TRBJ2-7	TRBV7-9	.	TGTGCCAGCAGCTCGGGCCTCTCCGAGCAGTACTTC	CASSSGLSEQYF
.	TRBJ1-1	TRBV6-5	.	TGTGCCAGCGGCCGGGCCAAGCGCCCTGAAGTTTTCTTT	CASGRAKRPEVFF
.	TRBJ2-5	TRBV12-5	.	TGTGCTAGTGGTTGGACTAGGGGGAGGGGGGAGACCCAGTACTTC	CASGWTRGRGETQYF
TRBD2	TRBJ2-1	TRBV10-2	.	TGCGCCAGCAGCCCCGGGGTAGCGGGAGGAGATGAGCAGTTCTTC	CASSPGVAGGDEQFF
.	TRBJ2-1	TRBV12-5	.	TGTGCTAGTGGTCACAAGCTAAATGGTGAGCAGTTCTTC	CASGHKLNGEQFF
TRBD1	TRBJ2-2	TRBV7-3	.	TGTGCCAGCAGCTACCTCGGGACAGGGTCCACCGGGGAGCTGTTTTTT	CASSYLGTGSTGELFF
.	TRBJ1-2	TRBV12-3/TRBV12-4	.	TGTGCCAGCAGTTGGCTTTCCCCGGATGGCTACACTTTC	CASSWLSPDGYTF
.	TRBJ2-5	TRBV28	.	TGTGCCCGCAGTCTACTAGGAAGGGATCAAGAGACCCAGTACTTC	CARSLLGRDQETQYF
.	TRBJ2-2	TRBV11-2	.	TGTGCCAGCAGCCTACTAGAAGGAGATTTAACCGGGGAGCTGTTTTTT	CASSLLEGDLTGELFF
.	TRBJ1-4	TRBV7-8	many	TGTGCCAGCAGCCCTTTGAGGGGATTAGGCGAAAAACTGTTTTTT	CASSPLRGLGEKLFF
.	TRBJ2-2	TRBV11-2	.	TGTGCCGGCAACTCCGGGGTGATGGGGGAGCTGTTTTTT	CAGNSGVMGELFF
TRBD2	TRBJ2-2	TRBV28	.	TGTGCCAGCAGGACCCTTTTCGGGGGAGGGCGTGGCACCGGGGAGCTGTTTTTT	CASRTLFGGGRGTGELFF
TRBD2	TRBJ2-1	TRBV10-2	once	TGCGCTAGTCGTGCGGGAGGGCCTCGAAACAATGAGCAGTTCTTC	CASRAGGPRNNEQFF
.	TRBJ2-1	TRBV29-1	many	TGCAGCGTCCGCCCACGAGGCACCTACAATGAGCAGTTCTTC	CSVRPRGTYNEQFF
.	TRBJ1-1	TRBV10-3	.	TGTGCCATCAGCAAGGTAGGGGTTCTGAACACTGAAGCTTTCTTT	CAISKVGVLNTEAFF
.	TRBJ2-2	TRBV7-8	.	TGTGCCAGCAGCTTTGGGGGCGAGGGCGGGCAGCTGTTTTTT	CASSFGGEGGQLFF
TRBD2	TRBJ2-3	TRBV6-1	.	TGTGCCAGCAGTACGGCAGCGGGAGAGGGAGATACGCAGTATTTT	CASSTAAGEGDTQYF
.	TRBJ1-5	TRBV11-3	.	TGTGCCAGCAGTTCCGGATACGGCAATCAGCCCCAGCATTTT	CASSSGYGNQPQHF